Below are 15 T cell receptor beta chains sequenced from a single sample in a study of blood T cell repertoires in COVID-19. Using immunoSEQ multiplex PCR, the repertoire was profiled, and TCRdb retains in-frame clones only, with some absent. Of approximately 300,000 clones detected, roughly 87% appear once; the ten largest clones hold 2% to 2.5%. The sample was peripheral blood. These receptors all come from a woman aged 45-59 years who had recovered from COVID-19.

The V call is TRBV28, the J call TRBJ2-7, with 9 bases aligning to TRBD2. This CDR3 has 16 residues. The germline gives CDR1 MDHEN, CDR2 SYDVKM. J gave up 5 bases and V 6 bases, and 14 bases lay outside the gene matches. As DNA, the CDR3 is TGTGCCAGCAGACAACTTACTAGCGGGCTATTCCACGAGCAGTACTTC. It is translated as CASRQLTSGLFHEQYF.

The genes are TRBV3-1 (or the pseudogene TRBV3-2) and TRBJ2-7; 8 bases are a match to TRBD2. The germline gives CDR1 LGHDT, CDR2 YNNKEL (reference sequence). The CDR3 loop spans 13 amino acids. V lost 4 bases to trimming and J lost 7 bases; unmatched junction nucleotides: 6. In DNA form, the CDR3 reads TGTGCCAGCAGCCTAGCGGGAATTTATGAGCAGTACTTC. It specifies CASSLAGIYEQYF.

This clone was found once. The gene calls are TRBV10-3 and TRBJ1-2; 7 bases fit TRBD1. Germline V lookup: CDR1 ENHRY, CDR2 SYGVKD. The V and J ends lost 0 bases and 7 bases, in that order; junction bases with no gene match: 8. This CDR3 comprises 15 residues. The DNA for the CDR3 is TGTGCCATCAGTGAGTCTACAGGGGAATATGGTGGCTACACCTTC. This translates into CAISESTGEYGGYTF.

The chain has TRBV10-3 and TRBJ2-5; TRBD2 matches 14 bases. V gave up 7 bases and J gave up 1 base; unmatched junction bases: 5. CDR3 length: 16 amino acids. Germline CDR1 and CDR2: ENHRY and SYGVKD. The CDR3 DNA reads as TGTGCCATCACCCCGACTAGCGGGGGGGGCCAAGAGACCCAGTACTTC. This codes for CAITPTSGGGQETQYF.

The chain carries TRBV19 and TRBJ1-1; possibly TRBD1 for D (5 bases). CDR1 and CDR2 (germline): LNHDA, SQIVND (reference sequence). This CDR3 region has 14 residues. V was shortened by 11 bases and J by 0 bases, with 16 bases between the two germline ends. The CDR3 coding sequence is TGTGCCGCCTCCGACAGCAACATGAACACTGAAGCTTTCTTT. Protein: CAASDSNMNTEAFF.

The J gene is TRBJ2-2, the V gene TRBV7-2; 9 bases align to TRBD1. Germline lookup yields CDR1 SGHTA and CDR2 FQGNSA. V gave up 5 bases and J gave up 3 bases; unmatched junction bases: 1. The CDR3 spans 14 residues. The CDR3 sequence is CASSRTGDTGELFF. The CDR3 DNA sequence: TGTGCCAGCAGCCGGACAGGGGACACCGGGGAGCTGTTTTTT.

V usage is TRBV7-2 and J usage is TRBJ1-2; D may be TRBD1 (6 bases). Per germline, CDR1 SGHTA and CDR2 FQGNSA. Deletions cut 1 base from V and 4 bases from J, with 13 bases between. The CDR3 has 15 amino acids. CDR3 amino acids: CASSLDRAFLYGYTF. The CDR3 DNA sequence: TGTGCCAGCAGCTTAGACAGGGCCTTCCTCTATGGCTACACCTTC.

The rearrangement links TRBV5-1 to TRBJ1-2, with D perhaps TRBD1 (6 bases). The length of the CDR3 is 15 residues. Trimming shortened V by 0 bases and J by 3 bases, and 12 bases separated the two germline ends. Germline lookup yields CDR1 SGHRS and CDR2 YFSETQ. CDR3 DNA sequence: TGCGCCAGCAGCTTGGGACAGGCGGCCTACTATGGCTACACCTTC. It yields the protein CASSLGQAAYYGYTF.

V gene TRBV4-1 combines with J gene TRBJ1-5, with D perhaps TRBD1 (5 bases). This CDR3 has 16 residues. The V gene's germline CDR1 is MGHRA and CDR2 YSYEKL. The germline V and J ends were trimmed by 0 bases and 3 bases, with 12 bases remaining between them. CDR3 sequence (DNA): TGCGCCAGCAGCCAAGAAGGCGGGACCCTCAATCAGCCCCAGCATTTT. Translated: CASSQEGGTLNQPQHF.

The V and J genes are TRBV6-6 and TRBJ1-1; TRBD1 agrees at 8 bases. CDR1 is MNHNY, CDR2 SVGAGI, per germline (reference sequence). J lost 4 bases, V lost 8 bases, and 9 bases had no gene match. This CDR3 is 14 amino acids long. CDR3 protein: CASVKQGVLTEAFF. CDR3 nucleotide sequence: TGTGCCAGCGTAAAACAGGGGGTACTCACTGAAGCTTTCTTT.

The gene calls are TRBV5-4 and TRBJ2-1; TRBD2 matches at 7 bases. V shed 0 bases, J shed 8 bases, and the junction held 8 bases outside the gene matches. Germline CDR1 reads SGHNT; CDR2 reads YYREEE (reference sequence). The CDR3 contains 15 residues. This CDR3 is CASSLGDYLRDEQFF. In DNA, the CDR3 is TGTGCCAGCAGCTTGGGGGACTACCTCCGGGATGAGCAGTTCTTC.

This chain joins TRBV7-2 and TRBJ2-1; 12 bases agree with TRBD1. Germline lookup yields CDR1 SGHTA and CDR2 FQGNSA. There are 15 residues in the CDR3. V dropped 5 bases and J dropped 16; count of bases not matched to a gene: 15. The CDR3 here is CASSAYGTGGVDCFF. The CDR3 bases are TGTGCCAGCAGCGCCTACGGGACAGGGGGCGTTGATTGTTTCTTC. Drawing the rest from reference TRBV7-2 and TRBJ2-1, the complete variable domain is GAGVSQSPSNKVTEKGKDVELRCDPISGHTALYWYRQSLGQGLEFLIYFQGNSAPDKSGLPSDRFSAERTGGSVSTLTIQRTQQEDSAVYLCASSAYGTGGVDCFFGPGTRLTVL.

The chain has TRBV30 and TRBJ2-7, with TRBD2 matching over 8 bases. The CDR3 totals 15 residues. Germline V gene lookup returns CDR1 GTSNPN and CDR2 SVGIG (reference sequence). J lost 0 bases, V lost 2 bases, and 6 bases had no gene match. The CDR3 reads CAWSSLLADSYEQYF. In DNA form, the CDR3 reads TGTGCCTGGAGTAGTCTACTAGCGGACTCCTACGAGCAGTACTTC.

V and J are TRBV5-1 and TRBJ2-7; 10 bases match TRBD2. Germline V gene data show CDR1 as SGHRS and CDR2 as YFSETQ. The CDR3 spans 14 residues. The ends lost 2 bases at V and 6 bases at J; junction bases unmatched: 5. DNA for the CDR3: TGCGCCAGCAGCTTAAGCGGGAGGGGTGGCGAGCAGTACTTC. Amino acid sequence: CASSLSGRGGEQYF.

The rearrangement links TRBV7-2 to TRBJ2-3; no firm D call. The CDR3 totals 15 residues. Germline loops: CDR1 SGHTA, CDR2 FQGNSA. V shed 3 bases and J shed 6 bases, with 16 bases lying between them. The chain's CDR3 is CASSLTHSFDDTQYF. In nucleotides, the CDR3 is TGTGCCAGCAGCTTGACCCACAGCTTTGATGATACGCAGTATTTT.